A single sample is the source of the 7 T cell receptor beta chains below, sequenced in a study of T cell repertoires in cytomegalovirus infection. One entry per CDR3 protein results from TCRdb running MiXCR on the reads. Of about 490,000 distinct CDR3 sequences listed, over 9% are singletons. Input material: PBMCs. These receptors all stem from a human donor in good health (CMV status not recorded). Some clones in this sample may be carry-over from other donors' samples.

This clonotype was counted at least ten times. The genes are TRBV4-1 and TRBJ2-7; TRBD2 matches 8 bases. CDR1 and CDR2 (germline): MGHRA, YSYEKL. V lost 1 base and J lost 0; bases outside the gene matches: 5. The CDR3 contains 16 residues. This chain's CDR3 is CASSQVATSVSYEQYF. DNA for the CDR3: TGCGCCAGCAGCCAAGTAGCGACTAGCGTCTCCTACGAGCAGTACTTC.

This clonotype has ten or more counts. V gene TRBV11-2 combines with J gene TRBJ2-1; no clear D. The V gene lost 7 bases and the J gene lost 3 bases, with 19 bases spanning the gap. CDR1 is SGHAT and CDR2 is FQNNGV in the germline V gene. The CDR3 is made up of 16 amino acids. CDR3 DNA: TGTGCCAGCACCCAGGAAACCGGGCGTGACTACAATGAGCAGTTCTTC. Its translation: CASTQETGRDYNEQFF.

Only a few counts were recorded for this clonotype. The rearrangement links TRBV15 to TRBJ2-1; 8 positions match TRBD2. Germline V CDR1 and CDR2: LNHNV, YYDKDF (reference sequence). V lost 1 base to trimming and J lost 3 bases; unmatched junction nucleotides: 8. This CDR3 has 17 amino acids. The CDR3 here is CATSRGEREWSYNEQFF. The CDR3 DNA reads TGTGCCACCAGCAGAGGCGAGCGGGAGTGGAGCTACAATGAGCAGTTCTTC. The variable domain in full, with the rest retrieved from reference TRBV15 and TRBJ2-1, is DAMVIQNPRYQVTQFGKPVTLSCSQTLNHNVMYWYQQKSSQAPKLLFHYYDKDFNNEADTPDNFQSRRPNTSFCFLDIRSPGLGDTAMYLCATSRGEREWSYNEQFFGPGTRLTVL.

The rearrangement links TRBV10-3 to TRBJ2-7; either TRBD1 or TRBD2 may supply D (5 bases each). Germline V gene sequence: CDR1 ENHRY, CDR2 SYGVKD. Between the trimmed V and J ends, which lost 1 base and 3 bases, there was a span of 10 bases. This CDR3 is 14 amino acids long. The CDR3 DNA reads as TGTGCCATCAGTGAGTATGGTGGGGGCTACGAGCAGTACTTC. Encoded protein: CAISEYGGGYEQYF.

This clonotype was found a few times. The J gene is TRBJ2-3, the V gene TRBV29-1, with 9 bases lining up with TRBD1. CDR3 length: 13 amino acids. With 7 bases clipped from V and 4 bases from J, the junction kept 6 bases outside the gene matches. The germline CDR1 and CDR2 sequences are SQVTM and ANQGSEA. In nucleotides, the CDR3 is TGCAGCGCTATACAGGGGGCAGCAGATACGCAGTATTTT. This translates into CSAIQGAADTQYF.

The sample holds a few counts of this clonotype. The V and J genes are TRBV4-1 and TRBJ2-2; TRBD1 is a possible D gene (5 bases). V was shortened by 1 base and J by 5 bases, with 14 bases between the two germline ends. The V gene's germline CDR1 is MGHRA and CDR2 YSYEKL. The CDR3 extends over 16 amino acids. The CDR3 coding sequence is TGCGCCAGCAGCCAAGGAGGAAGGGGAAGAACCGGGGAGCTGTTTTTT. It is translated as CASSQGGRGRTGELFF.

This clonotype was picked up many times. This sequence joins TRBV19 and TRBJ2-3; 14 nucleotides align to TRBD2. Losses at the gene ends were 6 bases for V and 1 base for J; bases not matched to a gene: 9. The CDR3 length is 18 residues. CDR1 LNHDA and CDR2 SQIVND come from the germline V gene (reference sequence). The CDR3 bases are TGTGCCAGTAGCGGGACTAGCGGGAGCAGTTGGGGCACAGATACGCAGTATTTT. It specifies CASSGTSGSSWGTDTQYF.